This T cell receptor beta chain stems from a study of CD8 T cells in Susac syndrome. Overall study context: Patients with Susac syndrome were, at the time of blood collection, therapy-naive, maintained on corticosteroids, or maintained on intravenous immunoglobulin alone.

V lost 3 bases and J lost 6; bases outside the gene matches: 3. Germline V lookup: CDR1 KGHDR, CDR2 SFDVKD. The CDR3 runs 16 residues. Reverse transcription used roughly 0.5 to 1 ug RNA and random hexamers. The authors amplified TCR beta CDR3 across 54 Vbeta and 13 Jbeta using immunoSEQ multiplex PCR. In TCRdb, the immunoSEQ multiplex PCR reads were re-called with MiXCR into one record per CDR3 protein. This table has some 130,000 distinct CDR3 sequences, just under 95% appearing once. Points from the study as a whole: Total CD8+ repertoires held some 16 Susac-specific public clones, while CD8+ TEMRA repertoires held about five.

Negative isolation was applied to CD8+ and CD4+ T cells, and FACS enrichment was applied to TEMRA cells. As concerns this clonotype: The antigen remains undetermined.

This chain uses TRBV24-1 with TRBJ2-1, with TRBD2 matching 14 bases. The sample taken for sequencing was CD8+ T cells from PBMCs. The TCR sequence derives from a human donor with Susac syndrome. CDR3 sequence: CATSDPGTSGSNEQFF. In DNA, the CDR3 is TGTGCCACCAGTGATCCCGGGACTAGCGGGAGCAATGAGCAGTTCTTC.